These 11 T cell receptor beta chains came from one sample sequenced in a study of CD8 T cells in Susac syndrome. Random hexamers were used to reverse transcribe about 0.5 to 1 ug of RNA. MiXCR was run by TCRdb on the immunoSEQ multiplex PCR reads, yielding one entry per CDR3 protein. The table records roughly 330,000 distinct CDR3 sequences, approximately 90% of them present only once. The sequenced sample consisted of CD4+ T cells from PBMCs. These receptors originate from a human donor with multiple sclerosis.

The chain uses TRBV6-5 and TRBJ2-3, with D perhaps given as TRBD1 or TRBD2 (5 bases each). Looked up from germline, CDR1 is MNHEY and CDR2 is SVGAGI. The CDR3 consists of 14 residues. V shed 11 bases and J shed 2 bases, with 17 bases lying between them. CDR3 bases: TGTGCCTCAACCCGGGGCAGCTACACAGATACGCAGTATTTT. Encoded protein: CASTRGSYTDTQYF.

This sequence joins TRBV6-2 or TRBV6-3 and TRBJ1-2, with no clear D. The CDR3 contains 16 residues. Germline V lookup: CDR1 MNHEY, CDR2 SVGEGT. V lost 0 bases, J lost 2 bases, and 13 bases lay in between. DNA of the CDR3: TGTGCCAGCAGTTACTCGTCCGGAGTTCAAAACTATGGCTACACCTTC. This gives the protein CASSYSSGVQNYGYTF.

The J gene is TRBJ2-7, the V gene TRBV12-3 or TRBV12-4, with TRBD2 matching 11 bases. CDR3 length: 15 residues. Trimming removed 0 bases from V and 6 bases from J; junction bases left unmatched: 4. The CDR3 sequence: CASSLAIAGGREQYF. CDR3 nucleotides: TGTGCCAGCAGTTTAGCGATAGCGGGAGGGCGCGAGCAGTACTTC.

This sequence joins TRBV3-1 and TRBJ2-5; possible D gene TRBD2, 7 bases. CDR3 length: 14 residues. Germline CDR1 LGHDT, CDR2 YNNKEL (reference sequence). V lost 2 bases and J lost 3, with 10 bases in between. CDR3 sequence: CASSQRGAKETQYF. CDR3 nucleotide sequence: TGTGCCAGCAGCCAACGGGGGGCCAAAGAGACCCAGTACTTC.

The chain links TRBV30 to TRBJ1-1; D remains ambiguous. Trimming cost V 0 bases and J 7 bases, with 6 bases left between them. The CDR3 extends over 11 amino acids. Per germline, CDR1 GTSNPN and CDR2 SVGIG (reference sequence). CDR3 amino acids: CAWSVLDEAFF. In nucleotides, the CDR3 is TGTGCCTGGAGTGTACTTGATGAAGCTTTCTTT.

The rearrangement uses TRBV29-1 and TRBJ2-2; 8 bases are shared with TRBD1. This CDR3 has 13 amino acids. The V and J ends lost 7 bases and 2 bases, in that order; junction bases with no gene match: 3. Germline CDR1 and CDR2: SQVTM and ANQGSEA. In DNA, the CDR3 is TGCAGCGCTGGACAGGGTAACACCGGGGAGCTGTTTTTT. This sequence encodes CSAGQGNTGELFF.

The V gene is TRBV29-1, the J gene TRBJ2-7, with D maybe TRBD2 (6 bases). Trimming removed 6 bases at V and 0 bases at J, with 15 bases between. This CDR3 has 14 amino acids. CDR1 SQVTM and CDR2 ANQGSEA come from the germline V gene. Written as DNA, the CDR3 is TGCAGCGTCCTAGGTAGCGGAAGCTCCTACGAGCAGTACTTC. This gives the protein CSVLGSGSSYEQYF.

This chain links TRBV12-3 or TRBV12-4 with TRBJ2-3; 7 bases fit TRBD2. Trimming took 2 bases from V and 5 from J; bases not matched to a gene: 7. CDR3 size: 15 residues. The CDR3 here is CASSLPREYGDTQYF. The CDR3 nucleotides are TGTGCCAGCAGTTTACCGCGGGAGTACGGAGATACGCAGTATTTT.

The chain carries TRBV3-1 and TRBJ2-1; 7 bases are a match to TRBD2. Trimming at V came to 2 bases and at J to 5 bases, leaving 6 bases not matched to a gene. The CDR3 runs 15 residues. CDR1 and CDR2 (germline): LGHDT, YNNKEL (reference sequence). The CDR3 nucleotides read TGTGCCAGCAGCCAAATAAGCGGGGTCAACAATGAGCAGTTCTTC. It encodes CASSQISGVNNEQFF.

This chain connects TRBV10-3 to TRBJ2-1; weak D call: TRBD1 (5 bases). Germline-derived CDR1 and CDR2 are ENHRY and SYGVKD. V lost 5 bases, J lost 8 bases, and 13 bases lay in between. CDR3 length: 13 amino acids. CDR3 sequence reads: CAISPGQWDEQFF. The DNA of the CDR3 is TGTGCCATCAGTCCAGGGCAATGGGATGAGCAGTTCTTC.

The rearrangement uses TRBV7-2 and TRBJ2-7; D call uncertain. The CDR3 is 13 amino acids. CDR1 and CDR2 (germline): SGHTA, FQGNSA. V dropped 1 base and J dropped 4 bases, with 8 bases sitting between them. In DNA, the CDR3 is TGTGCCAGCAGCTTAGAGAGTTGGTACGAGCAGTACTTC. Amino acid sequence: CASSLESWYEQYF.